These T cell receptor beta chains were read from a single sample in a study of T-cell reconstitution after alpha-beta-depleted transplantation in children. TCRdb reprocessed the PCR reads with MiXCR, giving one entry per CDR3 protein. The table lists 500,000 to 750,000 distinct CDR3 sequences, about a quarter of them singletons. The sample consisted of PBMCs, taken before TCRalphabeta/CD19-depleted stem cell transplant. The receptors come from a boy under two years old with Wiskott-Aldrich syndrome, due to receive a stem cell transplant. Each CDR3 is given with its conserved first and last residue. The D gene is left open where the match is weak. Clone size is not always given. Where it is, it says once, few, many or a class for expanded clones.

clone_size,d_call,j_call,v_call,cdr3_aa,cdr3_nt
NA,TRBD2,TRBJ2-3,TRBV6-1,CASSTLLAGVVDTQYF,TGTGCCAGCAGTACACTTTTAGCGGGAGTCGTGGATACGCAGTATTTT
NA,NA,TRBJ1-5,TRBV21-1,CASSKTGLHSPQHF,TGTGCCAGCAGCAAGACAGGGCTACATTCCCCCCAGCATTTT
few,NA,TRBJ2-5,TRBV5-1,CASSLWFEGHETQYF,TGCGCCAGCAGCTTGTGGTTTGAGGGACACGAGACCCAGTACTTC
NA,NA,TRBJ2-1,TRBV20-1,CSARDSGGGSWGNEQFF,TGCAGTGCTAGAGATTCGGGGGGCGGGAGCTGGGGCAATGAGCAGTTCTTC
NA,NA,TRBJ2-1,TRBV5-4,CASREAKPGHFWQFF,TGTGCCAGCAGGGAAGCGAAGCCAGGGCATTTCTGGCAGTTCTTC
NA,TRBD2,TRBJ2-3,TRBV12-3/TRBV12-4,CASSSWGLAGVPDTQYF,TGTGCCAGCAGCTCCTGGGGACTAGCGGGAGTGCCAGATACGCAGTATTTT
NA,TRBD2,TRBJ2-3,TRBV6-1,CATRLAGEDTQYF,TGTGCCACCCGACTAGCGGGAGAGGATACGCAGTATTTT
NA,TRBD2,TRBJ2-4,TRBV19,CASIAGGGGNIQYF,TGTGCCTCCATAGCGGGAGGAGGTGGAAACATTCAGTACTTC
NA,NA,TRBJ2-7,TRBV11-2,CASSLPRPTLKFRSYEQYF,TGTGCCAGCAGCTTGCCCCGGCCAACTCTCAAGTTTCGTTCCTACGAGCAGTACTTC
NA,TRBD1,TRBJ1-5,TRBV28,CASSFFSGGGQPQHF,TGTGCCAGCAGTTTTTTTTCAGGGGGCGGTCAGCCCCAGCATTTT
NA,NA,TRBJ2-1,TRBV5-1,CASSSRDLQFF,TGCGCCAGCAGCTCCCGGGACTTGCAGTTCTTC
NA,TRBD2,TRBJ2-1,TRBV27,CASSLGTSPAYNEQFF,TGTGCCAGCAGTTTAGGGACTAGCCCAGCTTACAATGAGCAGTTCTTC
NA,NA,TRBJ2-1,TRBV24-1,CATSSVFNEQFF,TGTGCCACCAGTAGCGTGTTCAATGAGCAGTTCTTC
NA,NA,TRBJ2-1,TRBV2,CASSPVGETYNEQFF,TGTGCCAGCAGTCCCGTAGGGGAAACCTACAATGAGCAGTTCTTC
NA,TRBD1,TRBJ1-4,TRBV12-3/TRBV12-4,CASQSRDRAEKLFF,TGTGCCAGCCAATCCCGGGACAGGGCTGAAAAACTGTTTTTT
NA,TRBD1,TRBJ2-5,TRBV7-7,CASSLDPTGLQETQYF,TGTGCCAGCAGCTTAGACCCGACAGGGTTGCAAGAGACCCAGTACTTC
NA,TRBD2,TRBJ2-1,TRBV20-1,CSARVRRGRAFEQFF,TGCAGTGCTAGAGTTCGGCGCGGGAGGGCCTTTGAGCAGTTCTTC
few,TRBD2,TRBJ2-1,TRBV2,CASSEVGEGRNEQFF,TGTGCCAGCAGTGAAGTGGGGGAGGGCCGCAATGAGCAGTTCTTC
NA,NA,TRBJ2-1,TRBV5-1,CASRYAGDPYNEQFF,TGCGCCAGCAGGTACGCGGGCGATCCCTACAATGAGCAGTTCTTC
few,NA,TRBJ2-2,TRBV4-1,CASSPPWQTGELFF,TGCGCCAGCAGCCCCCCATGGCAGACCGGGGAGCTGTTTTTT
NA,NA,TRBJ1-6,TRBV5-4,CASSLDPGTDSPLHF,TGTGCCAGCAGCTTGGACCCGGGGACTGATTCACCCCTCCACTTT
NA,TRBD2,TRBJ2-3,TRBV10-2,CASSWGLAGRGHTDTQYF,TGCGCCAGCAGCTGGGGACTAGCGGGTAGGGGGCACACAGATACGCAGTATTTT
NA,TRBD1,TRBJ2-5,TRBV7-9,CASSLEATRGQETQYF,TGTGCCAGCAGCTTAGAGGCTACCAGGGGGCAAGAGACCCAGTACTTC
few,TRBD1,TRBJ2-7,TRBV20-1,CSAPRPTGGYEQYF,TGCAGTGCTCCACGCCCGACAGGGGGCTACGAGCAGTACTTC
once,TRBD1,TRBJ2-4,TRBV18,CASSRAPQGDIQYF,TGTGCCAGCTCAAGGGCCCCCCAGGGGGACATTCAGTACTTC
NA,TRBD1,TRBJ2-1,TRBV5-6,CASSLAIRQGNEQFF,TGTGCCAGCAGCTTGGCCATCAGACAGGGCAATGAGCAGTTCTTC
NA,NA,TRBJ1-4,TRBV20-1,CSAREGTATNEKLFF,TGCAGTGCTAGAGAGGGAACAGCAACTAATGAAAAACTGTTTTTT
NA,NA,TRBJ2-2,TRBV3-1,CASSPTGIRDTGELFF,TGTGCCAGCAGCCCGACCGGGATCCGAGACACCGGGGAGCTGTTTTTT
NA,TRBD2,TRBJ2-3,TRBV19,CASSFARTSGATDTQYF,TGTGCCAGTAGTTTCGCCCGGACTAGCGGGGCCACAGATACGCAGTATTTT
NA,TRBD2,TRBJ2-5,TRBV14,CASSQVGGRAGETQYF,TGTGCCAGCAGCCAAGTTGGAGGGAGGGCCGGAGAGACCCAGTACTTC
NA,NA,TRBJ2-1,TRBV2,CASIKRGASYNEQFF,TGTGCCAGCATAAAGCGCGGTGCCTCCTACAATGAGCAGTTCTTC
few,NA,TRBJ2-7,TRBV29-1,CSVLTHTYEQYF,TGCAGCGTCCTGACGCATACCTACGAGCAGTACTTC
NA,NA,TRBJ2-1,TRBV11-2,CASSLSWDNEQFF,TGTGCCAGCAGTCTGTCTTGGGACAATGAGCAGTTCTTC
few,TRBD2,TRBJ2-3,TRBV29-1,CSVGLGPDTQYF,TGCAGCGTAGGACTAGGACCAGATACGCAGTATTTT
few,NA,TRBJ1-5,TRBV12-3/TRBV12-4,CASCGGGQDQPQHF,TGTGCCAGCTGTGGGGGGGGGCAGGATCAGCCCCAGCATTTT
few,NA,TRBJ1-5,TRBV12-3/TRBV12-4,CASTSTDSNQPQHF,TGTGCCAGCACCTCGACAGATAGCAATCAGCCCCAGCATTTT
NA,TRBD2,TRBJ2-2,TRBV5-1,CASSLSGKQWRGTGELFF,TGCGCCAGCAGCTTGAGCGGGAAGCAATGGAGGGGCACCGGGGAGCTGTTTTTT
few,NA,TRBJ2-4,TRBV4-2,CASSQEEGRRTLAKNIQYF,TGTGCCAGCAGCCAAGAGGAGGGTAGACGGACCCTAGCCAAAAACATTCAGTACTTC
NA,NA,TRBJ1-5,TRBV20-1,CSARSGINSNQPQHF,TGCAGTGCCCGATCCGGAATAAATAGCAATCAGCCCCAGCATTTT
few,TRBD1,TRBJ2-1,TRBV5-1,CASSLGDRGLLAGPGREQFF,TGCGCCAGCAGCCTGGGGGACAGGGGGCTACTAGCGGGACCTGGGCGTGAGCAGTTCTTC
NA,NA,TRBJ2-7,TRBV30,CAWSYPGTQEGGEQYF,TGTGCCTGGTCTTACCCCGGGACACAAGAAGGTGGCGAGCAGTACTTC
NA,TRBD1,TRBJ1-1,TRBV27,CASSRQGEAFF,TGTGCCAGCAGCAGACAGGGCGAAGCTTTCTTT
NA,NA,TRBJ2-3,TRBV28,CASSRGQLADTQYF,TGTGCCAGCAGCCGCGGACAGTTAGCAGATACGCAGTATTTT
few,NA,TRBJ2-5,TRBV7-2,CASSRVPGLAQETQYF,TGTGCCAGCAGCCGAGTACCGGGACTGGCACAAGAGACCCAGTACTTC
few,NA,TRBJ2-5,TRBV20-1,CSAVWPGETQYF,TGCAGTGCGGTCTGGCCTGGAGAGACCCAGTACTTC
NA,NA,TRBJ2-5,TRBV9,CASSVGGSPQETQYF,TGTGCCAGCAGCGTAGGAGGGAGTCCTCAAGAGACCCAGTACTTC
few,NA,TRBJ2-7,TRBV10-3,CATLDNYEQYF,TGTGCCACCTTAGACAACTACGAGCAGTACTTC
few,TRBD2,TRBJ2-2,TRBV5-1,CASSSGLAYTGELFF,TGCGCCAGCAGCTCTGGACTAGCTTACACCGGGGAGCTGTTTTTT